This TCR beta chain derives from a study of cytomegalovirus exposure and HLA in healthy donors. Study summary: Earlier, 200 million or so T cells were analyzed, and fewer than 120 million unique TCR beta sequences were found among them. The study's findings and limits: On later analysis, the bulk of CMV-associated TCR beta chains appeared to be HLA-restricted.

The CDR3 is made up of 12 amino acids. Germline CDR1 and CDR2: SGHRS and YFSETQ. V gave up 0 bases and J gave up 8 bases, with 8 bases separating them. PCR was performed using 60 Vbeta and 13 Jbeta primers. Sequencing used immunoSEQ multiplex PCR; TCRdb keeps in-frame clones, though not all of them. The table has 190,000 or so clones, 75% to 85% seen once. Regarding this clone: The antigen remains undetermined.

The donors comprised healthy bone marrow donors. Sequences were obtained from PBMCs. The receptor comes from a boy between 10 and 17 years old in good health and CMV-seronegative. The rearrangement uses TRBV5-1 and TRBJ1-2; no reliable D call. The CDR3 reads CASSLEREGYTF. DNA of the CDR3: TGCGCCAGCAGCTTGGAGAGGGAGGGCTACACCTTC.